The 18 T cell receptor beta chains given below trace back to one sample, sequenced in a study of T-cell memory formation after mild COVID-19. TCRdb ran MiXCR on the 5' RACE reads and lists one entry per CDR3 protein. The sample lists 300,000 to 350,000 distinct CDR3 sequences; 13% were seen once. The sample consisted of PBMCs or a T cell subset sorted from them (not recorded which). Every receptor here comes from a man aged 18 to 29 who had mild COVID-19 (a few samples of this study predate the infection). Cell type and time point are not known.

The chain couples TRBV12-3 or TRBV12-4 to TRBJ2-4; 8 nucleotides match TRBD2. V gave up 5 bases and J gave up 1 base; unmatched junction bases: 7. The CDR3 sequence is 16 residues long. The CDR3 region is CASSPGLGFAKNIQYF. In DNA, the CDR3 is TGTGCCAGCAGTCCGGGACTAGGCTTCGCCAAAAACATTCAGTACTTC.

The sample holds many counts of this clonotype. The chain combines TRBV28 with TRBJ1-2, with 7 bases aligning to TRBD1. Trimming cost V 5 bases and J 2 bases; bases outside gene matches: 2. CDR1 MDHEN and CDR2 SYDVKM come from the germline V gene. The CDR3 loop spans 13 amino acids. Written as DNA, the CDR3 is TGTGCCAGCAGTGAGGGACAGAACTATGGCTACACCTTC. It translates to CASSEGQNYGYTF.

The V call is TRBV9, the J call TRBJ2-2; possible D gene TRBD2, 7 bases. This CDR3 region has 16 residues. Germline V gene data show CDR1 as SGDLS and CDR2 as YYNGEE. Trimming took 4 bases from V and 9 from J, leaving 22 bases between them. CDR3 residues: CASSPNWWGGLRELFF. CDR3 in DNA: TGTGCCAGCAGCCCCAATTGGTGGGGGGGCCTAAGGGAGCTGTTTTTT.

This clonotype came up once. The chain uses TRBV14 and TRBJ2-7; D remains ambiguous. CDR3 length: 17 amino acids. From germline, CDR1 is SGHDN and CDR2 FVKESK. With 0 bases removed from V and 7 bases from J, the gap between germline ends came to 22 bases. CDR3 amino acids: CASSQEARMGHTWEQYF. The CDR3 region has the DNA TGTGCCAGCAGCCAAGAGGCCCGCATGGGCCACACATGGGAGCAGTACTTC.

This clonotype was observed a few times. A read error may produce the germline difference seen at one junction end. The J gene is TRBJ2-3, the V gene TRBV6-1, with TRBD2 matching 8 bases. This CDR3 is built from 10 residues. Germline V gene lookup returns CDR1 MNHNS and CDR2 SASEGT. Here the CDR3 reads CASSEGGLAF. The CDR3 coding sequence is TGTGCCAGCAGTGAAGGAGGACTAGCTTTT.

On this clonotype itself: The junction differs from germline at one of its ends, possibly a read error. The V gene is TRBV6-1, the J gene TRBJ2-1; 9 bases agree with TRBD1. The CDR3 has 18 residues. Per the germline V gene, CDR1 is MNHNS and CDR2 is SASEGT. The CDR3 loop reads CASSEWGDRALSYNDQFF. The CDR3 DNA sequence: TGTGCCAGCAGTGAATGGGGGGACAGGGCCCTCTCCTACAATGATCAGTTCTTC.

Only a few counts were recorded for this clonotype. The genes are TRBV6-5 and TRBJ2-3, with TRBD1 matching 9 bases. Looked up from germline, CDR1 is MNHEY and CDR2 is SVGAGI. This CDR3 comprises 18 residues. The V and J ends lost 5 bases and 2 bases, in that order; junction bases with no gene match: 14. For the CDR3, the DNA is TGTGCCAGCAGTCTCGTGGGACAGGGCTATTCCCCCACAGATACGCAGTATTTT. Protein: CASSLVGQGYSPTDTQYF.

The rearrangement links TRBV7-2 to TRBJ1-4; the D is unclear. Trimming took 5 bases from V and 5 from J, leaving 15 bases between them. Germline V lookup: CDR1 SGHTA, CDR2 FQGNSA. This CDR3 contains 15 residues. CDR3 nucleotides: TGTGCCAGCAGCCGTCTGGGTGGAGAGAATGAAAAACTGTTTTTT. Residues: CASSRLGGENEKLFF.

On this clonotype itself: One end of the junction is discordant with germline, which a read error may explain. The chain is built from TRBV11-2 and TRBJ2-3; D is undetermined. The germline V gene encodes CDR1 SGHAT and CDR2 FQNNGV. CDR3 length: 13 residues. The CDR3 is CDSSLAGTDTQYF. DNA for the CDR3: TGTGACAGCAGCTTGGCAGGCACAGATACGCAGTATTTT.

This clonotype has at least ten counts. The CDR3 spells CASSGNGARNSPLHF. The CDR3 DNA reads TGCGCCAGCAGCGGGAACGGGGCTCGGAATTCACCCCTCCACTTT. The chain employs TRBV5-1 and TRBJ1-6; a possible D gene is TRBD1 (5 bases). The germline V gene encodes CDR1 SGHRS and CDR2 YFSETQ. Trimming left V 4 bases short and J 7 bases short, with 15 bases between. The CDR3 has 15 residues.

This clonotype was counted a few times. The genes are TRBV6-5 and TRBJ2-1; D is undetermined. CDR1 is MNHEY, CDR2 SVGAGI, per germline. V was shortened by 2 bases and J by 8 bases, with 7 bases between the two germline ends. The CDR3 length is 12 residues. The CDR3 region has the DNA TGTGCCAGCAGTTACAATGGTGATGAGCAGTTCTTC. Translating gives CASSYNGDEQFF.

This clonotype was seen many times. The genes are TRBV5-1 and TRBJ2-1, with D possibly being TRBD2 (6 bases). The V end lost 2 bases, the J end lost 3 bases, and 9 bases lay between the germline ends. The CDR3 is made up of 14 amino acids. Looked up from germline, CDR1 is SGHRS and CDR2 is YFSETQ. DNA of the CDR3: TGCGCCAGCAGCTTAGGCGGGATCTACAATGAGCAGTTCTTC. Protein sequence: CASSLGGIYNEQFF.

The rearrangement uses TRBV15 and TRBJ1-4; a possible D gene is TRBD1 (5 bases). This CDR3 region has 14 residues. V was pared by 1 base and J by 5 bases, with 8 bases between. Per germline, CDR1 LNHNV and CDR2 YYDKDF (reference sequence). This CDR3 reads CATSRGDGNEKLFF. Written as DNA, the CDR3 is TGTGCCACCAGCAGAGGGGACGGGAATGAAAAACTGTTTTTT.

This chain connects TRBV6-2 or TRBV6-3 to TRBJ1-1, with 9 bases matching TRBD1. In germline, CDR1 is MNHEY, CDR2 SVGEGT. The CDR3 spans 11 residues. V lost 5 bases to trimming and J lost 11 bases; unmatched junction nucleotides: 3. CDR3 sequence reads: CASSDGQGAFF. The CDR3 DNA sequence: TGTGCCAGCAGTGACGGACAGGGGGCTTTCTTT.

The rearrangement uses TRBV10-3 and TRBJ2-7; D is possibly TRBD1 (5 bases). The germline gives CDR1 ENHRY, CDR2 SYGVKD. The CDR3 length is 13 residues. V was pared by 2 bases and J by 5 bases, with 10 bases between. The CDR3 loop reads CAISEAGSNEQYF. The DNA of the CDR3 is TGTGCCATCAGTGAGGCAGGGTCGAACGAGCAGTACTTC.

The chain employs TRBV6-2 or TRBV6-3 and TRBJ1-1; 10 bases agree with TRBD1. CDR1 is MNHEY and CDR2 is SVGEGT in the germline V gene. The CDR3 length is 16 residues. V shed 6 bases, J shed 1 base, and the junction held 8 bases outside the gene matches. The CDR3 is CASRETGGAGNTEAFF. As DNA, the CDR3 is TGTGCCAGCAGGGAGACAGGGGGCGCAGGGAACACTGAAGCTTTCTTT.

The CDR3 sequence: CASSDPTGGRTEAFF. CDR3 nucleotide sequence: TGTGCCAGCAGTGACCCTACAGGGGGCAGGACTGAAGCTTTCTTT. The chain couples TRBV6-2 or TRBV6-3 to TRBJ1-1, with TRBD1 matching 9 bases. The CDR3 spans 15 residues. Germline V gives CDR1 MNHEY, CDR2 SVGEGT. V shed 5 bases, J shed 5 bases, and the junction held 9 bases outside the gene matches.

The chain links TRBV15 to TRBJ2-5; 11 bases agree with TRBD2. There are 17 residues in the CDR3. V lost 5 bases to trimming and J lost 5 bases; unmatched junction nucleotides: 13. Germline V gene lookup returns CDR1 LNHNV and CDR2 YYDKDF (reference sequence). DNA of the CDR3: TGTGCCACCAGCGGATCGACTAGCGGGGTACTAGGGGAGACCCAGTACTTC. Amino acid sequence: CATSGSTSGVLGETQYF.